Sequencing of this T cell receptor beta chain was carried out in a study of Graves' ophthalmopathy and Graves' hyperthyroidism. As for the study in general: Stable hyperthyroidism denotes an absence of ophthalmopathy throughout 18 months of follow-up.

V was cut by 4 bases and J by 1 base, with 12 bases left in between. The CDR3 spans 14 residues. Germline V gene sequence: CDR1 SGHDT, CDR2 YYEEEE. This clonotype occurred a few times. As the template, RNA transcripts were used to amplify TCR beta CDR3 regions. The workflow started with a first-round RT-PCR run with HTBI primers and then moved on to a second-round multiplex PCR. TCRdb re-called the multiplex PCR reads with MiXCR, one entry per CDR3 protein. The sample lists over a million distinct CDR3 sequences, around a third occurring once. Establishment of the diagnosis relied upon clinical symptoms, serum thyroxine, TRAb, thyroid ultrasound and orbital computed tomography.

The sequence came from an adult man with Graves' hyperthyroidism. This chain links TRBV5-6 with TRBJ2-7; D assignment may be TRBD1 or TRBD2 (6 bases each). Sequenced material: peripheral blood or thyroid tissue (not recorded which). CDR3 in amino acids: CASSDTGTSYEQYF. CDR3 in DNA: TGTGCCAGCAGCGACACAGGGACTTCCTACGAGCAGTACTTC.